This T cell receptor beta chain was retrieved from a study of cytomegalovirus exposure and HLA in healthy donors. Study observations and caveats: With later analysis, a missense DCLRE1C variant became linked to TCR beta V- and J-gene trimming. The classifier reportedly diagnosed cytomegalovirus status with high sensitivity and specificity. HLA-A and HLA-B allele assignments for most subjects were reportedly predicted accurately using TCR beta sequences.

This clone was observed a single time. Its antigen is currently unknown. The V end was cut by 7 bases, the J end by 0 bases, with 9 bases between. The germline V gene has CDR1 SNHLY and CDR2 FYNNEI. The CDR3 extends over 14 amino acids. PCR amplification relied on 60 Vbeta primers (plus 13 Jbeta primers). Profiling relied on immunoSEQ multiplex PCR, and the TCRdb table lists in-frame clones only, not all of them. The sample consists of over 150,000 clones, roughly 80% of them appearing once. The V call is TRBV2, the J call TRBJ2-2; a possible D gene is TRBD1 (5 bases). Sequencing was performed on PBMCs. The TCR sequence derives from a man younger than 45 in good health and CMV-seronegative. In nucleotides, the CDR3 is TGTGCCAGCATCAGGGCGGCGAACACCGGGGAGCTGTTTTTT. Translating gives CASIRAANTGELFF.